The 24 T cell receptor beta chains below all came from one sample that was sequenced in a study of cytomegalovirus exposure and HLA in healthy donors. A multiplex PCR was run with 60 Vbeta primers and 13 Jbeta primers. The table came from immunoSEQ multiplex PCR; TCRdb's copy has only in-frame clones and leaves some out. There are roughly 200,000 clones in the sample; around 80% occur only once, and about 4.4% lies in the top ten. The sequenced material came from PBMCs. All receptors come from a woman younger than 45 in good health and CMV-seropositive.

The rearrangement joins TRBV10-2 to TRBJ1-6; the D is unclear. The CDR3 is made up of 14 amino acids. From germline, CDR1 is WSHSY and CDR2 SAAADI. V lost 4 bases to trimming and J lost 5 bases, with 9 bases between them. The chain's CDR3 is CASSGTRDNSPLHF. The CDR3 DNA is TGCGCCAGCAGTGGTACACGGGATAATTCACCCCTCCACTTT.

The gene calls are TRBV5-4 and TRBJ1-2; D not resolved. The length of the CDR3 is 13 residues. Germline V gene sequence: CDR1 SGHNT, CDR2 YYREEE (reference sequence). V lost 4 bases and J 2 bases, leaving 9 bases between the germline ends. In DNA form, the CDR3 reads TGTGCCAGCAGCGAAACAGTGAACTATGGCTACACCTTC. This sequence encodes CASSETVNYGYTF.

This clone occurred a few times. The chain recombines TRBV7-9 with TRBJ1-5, with D possibly matching TRBD1 (6 bases). The germline V and J ends were trimmed by 1 base and 0 bases, with 13 bases remaining between them. Germline V gene sequence: CDR1 SEHNR, CDR2 FQNEAQ (reference sequence). The CDR3 loop spans 17 amino acids. DNA of the CDR3: TGTGCCAGCAGCTTAGACAGGGAGTCTTATAGCAATCAGCCCCAGCATTTT. This sequence encodes CASSLDRESYSNQPQHF.

The sample holds one count of this clone. V usage is TRBV6-6 and J usage is TRBJ2-5; D call uncertain. The DNA end is more similar to TRBJ2-7, so the J call may be wrong. Germline V gene lookup returns CDR1 MNHNY and CDR2 SVGAGI (reference sequence). This CDR3 comprises 12 residues. CDR3 DNA sequence: TGTGCCAGCAGTCCCTCCGAGAACGAGCAGTACTTC. Encoded protein: CASSPSENEQYF.

The chain has TRBV5-5 and TRBJ1-1; 9 positions match TRBD1. The trim removed 4 bases at V and 7 bases at J, leaving 14 bases unmatched. The CDR3 covers 16 residues. In germline, CDR1 is SGHKS, CDR2 YYEKEE (reference sequence). In nucleotides, the CDR3 is TGTGCCAGCAGCCCTCGTCCCGGGACAGGGACCCATGAAGCTTTCTTT. This encodes CASSPRPGTGTHEAFF.

This chain joins TRBV19 and TRBJ2-7, with TRBD2 identical over 12 bases. Germline values: CDR1 LNHDA, CDR2 SQIVND (reference sequence). With V trimmed by 4 bases and J by 4 bases, 2 bases remained unmatched. The CDR3 extends over 14 amino acids. The chain's CDR3 is CASSRTSGTYEQYF. DNA of the CDR3: TGTGCCAGTAGTAGGACTAGCGGGACTTACGAGCAGTACTTC.

This sequence joins TRBV19 and TRBJ2-7; the match to TRBD1 covers 7 bases. V shed 8 bases and J 5 bases; nucleotides not matched to a gene: 9. The germline V gene has CDR1 LNHDA and CDR2 SQIVND (reference sequence). The CDR3 sequence is 13 residues long. CDR3 sequence: CASLDREYNEQYF. The CDR3 region has the DNA TGTGCCAGTCTCGACAGGGAATACAACGAGCAGTACTTC.

This clone was detected once. This chain connects TRBV5-1 to TRBJ2-3, with D tentatively TRBD1 (6 bases). CDR3 length: 15 amino acids. CDR1 is SGHRS and CDR2 is YFSETQ in the germline V gene. Between the trimmed V and J ends, which lost 3 bases and 2 bases, there was a span of 13 bases. CDR3 nucleotides: TGCGCCAGCAGCTCAACAGGGCAGACCACAGATACGCAGTATTTT. Amino acids: CASSSTGQTTDTQYF.

The chain has TRBV6-5 and TRBJ2-3, with 7 bases identical to TRBD1. CDR1 and CDR2 from the germline V gene are MNHEY and SVGAGI. The CDR3 is 14 residues long. Trimming took 5 bases from V and 5 from J; bases not matched to a gene: 7. The CDR3 bases are TGTGCCAGCAGTGTCCGGGACAGACAAGATACGCAGTATTTT. It yields the protein CASSVRDRQDTQYF.

The chain joins TRBV7-2 to TRBJ2-7, with D possibly TRBD2 on 6 matching bases. Trimming left V 3 bases short and J 4 bases short, with 16 bases between. Germline assignment: CDR1 SGHTA and CDR2 FQGNSA. The CDR3 covers 15 residues. CDR3 sequence: CASSFEQGGIYEQYF. The DNA of the CDR3 is TGTGCCAGCAGCTTTGAGCAGGGAGGAATTTACGAGCAGTACTTC.

This chain links TRBV9 with TRBJ2-1, with 7 bases identical to TRBD1. This CDR3 comprises 15 residues. With 1 base clipped from V and 5 bases from J, the junction kept 6 bases outside the gene matches. Germline lookup yields CDR1 SGDLS and CDR2 YYNGEE. The CDR3 DNA follows: TGTGCCAGCAGCGTACAGACAGGGTCCCACAATGAGCAGTTCTTC. The encoded protein is CASSVQTGSHNEQFF.

This rearrangement joins TRBV4-3 to TRBJ2-2, with 9 bases fitting TRBD2. Germline V gene lookup returns CDR1 LGHNA and CDR2 YSLEER. J gave up 5 bases and V 0 bases, and 7 bases lay outside the gene matches. The CDR3 has 17 amino acids. The CDR3: CASSQENSGSDTGELFF. The CDR3 DNA reads TGCGCCAGCAGCCAAGAGAATAGCGGGAGTGATACCGGGGAGCTGTTTTTT.

CDR3 sequence reads: CASSLAGDNEQFF. DNA of the CDR3: TGCGCCAGCAGCTTGGCCGGTGACAATGAGCAGTTCTTC. The chain uses TRBV5-1 and TRBJ2-1, with no clear D. CDR1 and CDR2 (germline): SGHRS, YFSETQ. The CDR3 consists of 13 residues. Trimming shortened V by 0 bases and J by 5 bases, and 6 bases separated the two germline ends.

The J gene is TRBJ2-1, the V gene TRBV11-3; D might be TRBD2 (5 bases). V was trimmed by 5 bases and J by 0 bases, leaving 17 bases between them. CDR1 is SGHNT and CDR2 is YENEEA in the germline V gene. This CDR3 has 17 residues. The CDR3 DNA reads TGTGCCAGCAGCCACCCGAAACGGGGTAGCTCCTACAATGAGCAGTTCTTC. It is translated as CASSHPKRGSSYNEQFF.

The chain couples TRBV6-5 to TRBJ2-3, with D perhaps matching TRBD2 (6 bases). Germline V CDR1 and CDR2: MNHEY, SVGAGI. The V and J ends lost 5 bases and 6 bases respectively, with 15 bases between them. This CDR3 spans 14 amino acids. Here the CDR3 reads CASSLGTFGDTQYF. Here the CDR3 DNA reads TGTGCCAGCAGTCTCGGGACTTTTGGGGATACGCAGTATTTT.

V usage is TRBV13 and J usage is TRBJ2-5; 12 bases match TRBD1. The CDR3 sequence is 15 residues long. The J segment lost 5 bases and the V segment lost 5 bases, leaving 6 bases of the junction unmatched. Germline V CDR1 and CDR2: PRHDT, FYEKMQ (reference sequence). The CDR3 nucleotides are TGTGCCAGCAGCCGGGACAGGGGGCGCGGGGAGACCCAGTACTTC. Protein product: CASSRDRGRGETQYF.

This CDR3 is CASSIEVIAVRGNQPQHF. The CDR3 coding sequence is TGTGCCAGTAGTATCGAGGTCATAGCAGTCCGGGGCAATCAGCCCCAGCATTTT. The chain has TRBV19 and TRBJ1-5, with D unresolved. V lost 3 bases and J lost 2, with 20 bases in between. Germline V lookup: CDR1 LNHDA, CDR2 SQIVND (reference sequence). The CDR3 spans 18 residues.

This rearrangement joins TRBV6-5 to TRBJ1-5; no clear D gene. CDR3 size: 13 residues. Trimming removed 6 bases at V and 6 bases at J, with 12 bases between. Germline CDR1 and CDR2: MNHEY and SVGAGI. CDR3 region: CASRGGHSQPQHF. The CDR3 region has the DNA TGTGCCAGCAGAGGAGGGCATAGTCAGCCCCAGCATTTT.

The chain employs TRBV27 and TRBJ2-2, with D possibly matching TRBD1 (5 bases). Deletions cut 2 bases from V and 2 bases from J, with 9 bases between. There are 15 residues in the CDR3. Germline V gives CDR1 MNHEY, CDR2 SMNVEV (reference sequence). DNA for the CDR3: TGTGCCAGCAGTTTAGGCAGGGTCAACACCGGGGAGCTGTTTTTT. Protein sequence: CASSLGRVNTGELFF.

The chain carries TRBV4-1 and TRBJ1-5, with D possibly matching TRBD1 (6 bases). CDR1 and CDR2 (germline): MGHRA, YSYEKL. The germline V and J ends were trimmed by 6 bases and 0 bases, with 12 bases remaining between them. This CDR3 has 15 residues. The CDR3 DNA reads as TGCGCCAGCAGACAGACAGGAGATAGCAATCAGCCCCAGCATTTT. Translated: CASRQTGDSNQPQHF.

The table lists this clone with a few counts. The chain recombines TRBV30 with TRBJ2-5, with TRBD2 identical over 12 bases. Looked up from germline, CDR1 is GTSNPN and CDR2 is SVGIG (reference sequence). V trimming: 0 bases; J trimming: 4 bases; junction bases outside the gene matches: 6. The CDR3 runs 16 residues. The CDR3 bases are TGTGCCTGGAGTGTACTACCTAGCGGGAGGGGAGAGACCCAGTACTTC. Protein: CAWSVLPSGRGETQYF. Complete variable domain (other parts from reference TRBV30 and TRBJ2-5): SQTIHQWPATLVQPVGSPLSLECTVEGTSNPNLYWYRQAAGRGLQLLFYSVGIGQISSEVPQNLSASRPQDRQFILSSKKLLLSDSGFYLCAWSVLPSGRGETQYFGPGTRLLVL.

This clone was seen only once. The chain has TRBV6-1 and TRBJ2-7; TRBD1 agrees at 9 bases. The CDR3 is 15 residues long. Germline CDR1 is MNHNS and CDR2 is SASEGT. V was clipped by 1 base and J by 3 bases; unmatched bases: 4. Written as DNA, the CDR3 is TGTGCCAGCAGTGAAGTCGGGACAGGGATCTACGAGCAGTACTTC. Translation: CASSEVGTGIYEQYF.

V usage is TRBV19 and J usage is TRBJ2-7, with 10 positions matching TRBD2. This CDR3 is 15 amino acids long. Germline trimming cut 2 bases from V and 0 bases from J; bases unmatched to any gene: 1. Germline CDR1 and CDR2: LNHDA and SQIVND (reference sequence). In nucleotides, the CDR3 is TGTGCCAGTAGTATATCTAGCGGGAGCTCCTACGAGCAGTACTTC. It specifies CASSISSGSSYEQYF.

This chain links TRBV4-3 with TRBJ1-2; 8 positions match TRBD1. The CDR3 has 15 amino acids. V trimming: 5 bases; J trimming: 0 bases; junction bases outside the gene matches: 5. Germline V gene data show CDR1 as LGHNA and CDR2 as YSLEER. CDR3 loop: CASSERDRPNYGYTF. The CDR3 bases are TGCGCCAGCAGCGAGAGGGACAGGCCTAACTATGGCTACACCTTC.